These 8 T cell receptor beta chains originate from one sample sequenced in a study of regulatory T cells in long-lasting Graves disease. Time point defined: newly diagnosed GD, antithyroid drugs for less than 3 months. From RNA extracted from PBMCs, the TCR library was made. Through Arm-PCR of CDR3 regions and iRepertoire HTBI primers, TCR beta libraries were built. One entry per CDR3 protein, called by TCRdb with MiXCR from the multiplex PCR reads. The sample records fewer than 550,000 distinct CDR3 sequences, around 16% being singletons. The same sample was also studied in work on T cells in Graves' hyperthyroidism and ophthalmopathy.

Sequenced material: peripheral blood mononuclear cells (PBMCs), taken at new diagnosis, from a patient treated with antithyroid drugs. Every receptor here comes from a woman aged 35-65 years with Graves disease.

In this sample, this clonotype turned up many times. CDR3 sequence (DNA): TGTGCCAGCAGTTACGGACCAAATCAGCCCCAGCATTTT. Encoded protein: CASSYGPNQPQHF. J is TRBJ1-5 and V is TRBV6-5; D gene uncertain. V dropped 2 bases and J dropped 4 bases, with 6 bases sitting between them. CDR3 length: 13 residues. In germline, CDR1 is MNHEY, CDR2 SVGAGI.

This chain links TRBV15 with TRBJ1-2, with D possibly matching TRBD1 (6 bases). The CDR3 is made up of 15 amino acids. V gave up 1 base and J gave up 2 bases, with 11 bases separating them. Germline V lookup: CDR1 LNHNV, CDR2 YYDKDF (reference sequence). The CDR3 spells CATSRGPQGNYGYTF. CDR3 DNA: TGTGCCACCAGCAGAGGACCCCAGGGGAACTATGGCTACACCTTC. The full variable domain, in which reference TRBV15 and TRBJ1-2 provide the parts outside the CDR3, is DAMVIQNPRYQVTQFGKPVTLSCSQTLNHNVMYWYQQKSSQAPKLLFHYYDKDFNNEADTPDNFQSRRPNTSFCFLDIRSPGLGDTAMYLCATSRGPQGNYGYTFGSGTRLTVV.

This clonotype has just a few counts. V is TRBV2 and J is TRBJ1-5, with a possible D match to TRBD1 (5 bases). V shed 6 bases and J shed 3 bases, with 12 bases lying between them. The CDR3 spans 14 residues. CDR1 SNHLY and CDR2 FYNNEI come from the germline V gene. CDR3 protein: CASSGPGPNQPQHF. The CDR3 DNA follows: TGTGCCAGCAGCGGTCCGGGACCCAATCAGCCCCAGCATTTT.

This clonotype showed up many times. The rearrangement joins TRBV20-1 to TRBJ1-1; D gene ambiguous. Germline V gene data show CDR1 as DFQATT and CDR2 as SNEGSKA (reference sequence). The V end lost 3 bases, the J end lost 7 bases, and 12 bases lay between the germline ends. This CDR3 contains 12 residues. CDR3 loop: CSASRVGGEAFF. CDR3 DNA sequence: TGCAGTGCTAGTCGGGTCGGTGGTGAAGCTTTCTTT.

This clonotype was counted ten times or more. J is TRBJ1-1 and V is TRBV20-1, with no clear D. Trimming took off 0 bases at V and 0 bases at J, with 11 bases between the two ends. The length of the CDR3 is 15 residues. The germline CDR1 and CDR2 sequences are DFQATT and SNEGSKA (reference sequence). As DNA, the CDR3 is TGCAGTGCTAGAGACTATCAGGTCTTGAACACTGAAGCTTTCTTT. Its protein product is CSARDYQVLNTEAFF.

This clonotype was seen more than once but under ten times. V gene TRBV7-8 combines with J gene TRBJ2-4; D possibly corresponds to TRBD1 (5 bases). V dropped 5 bases and J dropped 0 bases, with 20 bases sitting between them. The CDR3 spans 18 residues. CDR1 is SGHVS and CDR2 is FQNEAQ in the germline V gene. The DNA of the CDR3 is TGTGCCAGCAGCGCAAACGCGGCAGGGAACTTAGCCAAAAACATTCAGTACTTC. Translation: CASSANAAGNLAKNIQYF.

At least ten counts were recorded for this clonotype. DNA of the CDR3: TGTGCCAGCAGTGAGGCACAGGGAAGTGGCTACACCTTC. Its translation is CASSEAQGSGYTF. J is TRBJ1-2 and V is TRBV28; D is perhaps TRBD1 (6 bases). The CDR3 spans 13 residues. With 5 bases removed from V and 7 bases from J, the gap between germline ends came to 14 bases. Per the germline V gene, CDR1 is MDHEN and CDR2 is SYDVKM.

The table lists this clonotype with a few counts. The J gene is TRBJ1-4, the V gene TRBV7-9; TRBD1 agrees at 12 bases. Germline CDR1 SEHNR, CDR2 FQNEAQ (reference sequence). The CDR3 has 17 amino acids. The ends lost 3 bases at V and 2 bases at J; junction bases unmatched: 4. CDR3 region: CASSLGQGARTNEKLFF. As DNA, the CDR3 is TGTGCCAGCAGCTTGGGACAGGGGGCGCGGACTAATGAAAAACTGTTTTTT.